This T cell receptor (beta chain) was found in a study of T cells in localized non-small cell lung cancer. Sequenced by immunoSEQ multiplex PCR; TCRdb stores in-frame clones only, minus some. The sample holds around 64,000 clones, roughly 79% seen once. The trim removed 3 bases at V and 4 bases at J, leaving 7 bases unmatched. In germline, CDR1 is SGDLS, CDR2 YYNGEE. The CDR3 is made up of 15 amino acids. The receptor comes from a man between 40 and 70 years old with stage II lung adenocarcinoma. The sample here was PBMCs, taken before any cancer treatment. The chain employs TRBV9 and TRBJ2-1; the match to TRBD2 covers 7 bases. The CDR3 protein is CASSAGGTNYNEQFF. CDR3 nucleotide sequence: TGTGCCAGCAGCGCTGGAGGGACTAATTACAATGAGCAGTTCTTC.